Following are 22 T cell receptor beta chains from one sample sequenced in a study of T cell repertoires in cytomegalovirus infection. No antigen has been assigned to these receptors. TCRdb re-called the reads through MiXCR, storing one row per CDR3 protein. The sample shows 650,000 to 900,000 distinct CDR3 sequences, roughly 29% of them seen only once. This specimen consisted of cultured CD8+ T cells from PBMCs, obtained from culture after CMV antigen stimulation. The receptors were sampled from a human donor in good health (CMV status not recorded). Some clones in this sample may be carry-over from other donors' samples.

The sample holds a few counts of this clonotype. The chain carries TRBV7-6 and TRBJ2-1; D is perhaps TRBD1 (6 bases). CDR3 size: 16 residues. V dropped 5 bases and J dropped 3 bases, with 17 bases sitting between them. The V gene's germline CDR1 is SGHVS and CDR2 FNYEAQ. The CDR3, as DNA: TGTGCCAGCAGCCCCGATTACAGGGCCGACTACAATGAGCAGTTCTTC. Protein product: CASSPDYRADYNEQFF.

The rearrangement joins TRBV29-1 to TRBJ1-1, with D unclear. Trimming cost V 4 bases and J 1 base, with 7 bases left between them. The CDR3 spans 12 residues. From germline, CDR1 is SQVTM and CDR2 ANQGSEA. The CDR3 nucleotides read TGCAGCGTTGGCAGCTCGAACACTGAAGCTTTCTTT. Amino acid sequence: CSVGSSNTEAFF.

The chain uses TRBV12-3 or TRBV12-4 and TRBJ1-5; TRBD1 matches at 11 bases. The ends lost 4 bases at V and 5 bases at J; junction bases unmatched: 4. The length of the CDR3 is 15 residues. This chain's CDR3 is CASSYSDRGHQPQHF. The CDR3 nucleotides are TGTGCCAGCAGTTACTCGGACAGGGGGCATCAGCCCCAGCATTTT.

This clonotype was picked up a small number of times. This chain joins TRBV15 and TRBJ2-3; TRBD2 matches at 7 bases. The CDR3 loop spans 15 amino acids. V lost 2 bases and J lost 3; bases outside the gene matches: 5. Germline V CDR1 and CDR2: LNHNV, YYDKDF (reference sequence). CDR3 protein: CATSRSRGGTDTQYF. The DNA for the CDR3 is TGTGCCACCAGCAGATCCCGGGGAGGGACAGATACGCAGTATTTT.

This clonotype was detected only a few times. This chain connects TRBV6-5 to TRBJ2-1; a possible D gene is TRBD2 (5 bases). V was pared by 0 bases and J by 4 bases, with 10 bases between. CDR1 and CDR2 (germline): MNHEY, SVGAGI. This CDR3 has 15 amino acids. The CDR3 region has the DNA TGTGCCAGCAGTTACTCGAGGGCCCAGTACAATGAGCAGTTCTTC. Encoded protein: CASSYSRAQYNEQFF.

This sequence joins TRBV12-3 or TRBV12-4 and TRBJ1-5, with no clear D. With 4 bases removed from V and 5 bases from J, the gap between germline ends came to 9 bases. The CDR3 covers 13 residues. CDR3 DNA: TGTGCCAGCAGTTCCTCCACGGATCAGCCCCAGCATTTT. Translated: CASSSSTDQPQHF.

This chain uses TRBV5-6 with TRBJ2-3; the D is unclear. Deletions cut 3 bases from V and 0 bases from J, with 11 bases between. The germline V gene encodes CDR1 SGHDT and CDR2 YYEEEE. The length of the CDR3 is 15 residues. The DNA of the CDR3 is TGTGCCAGCAGCTATAGTACAGTAAGCACAGATACGCAGTATTTT. Translated, it gives CASSYSTVSTDTQYF.

The rearrangement links TRBV19 to TRBJ1-5; no reliable D call. The CDR3 is 14 amino acids. Looked up from germline, CDR1 is LNHDA and CDR2 is SQIVND (reference sequence). V dropped 11 bases and J dropped 5 bases, with 19 bases sitting between them. The CDR3 nucleotides read TGTGCCTCCACGGCAGGCGCCACGTATCAGCCCCAGCATTTT. This translates into CASTAGATYQPQHF.

The chain couples TRBV6-6 to TRBJ2-7, with a weak D call TRBD1 (6 bases). The CDR3 consists of 14 residues. V was pared by 8 bases and J by 5 bases, with 19 bases between. Germline CDR1 MNHNY, CDR2 SVGAGI (reference sequence). CDR3 DNA: TGTGCCAGCCAAGGTACAGGGTATTACCACGAGCAGTACTTC. Residues: CASQGTGYYHEQYF.

This clonotype was seen only a few times. The rearrangement links TRBV4-1 to TRBJ1-4; maybe TRBD1 (6 bases). Germline loops: CDR1 MGHRA, CDR2 YSYEKL. The V and J ends lost 0 bases and 0 bases respectively, with 8 bases between them. This CDR3 contains 16 residues. The CDR3 DNA reads as TGCGCCAGCAGCCAAGATAGACAGGCAACTAATGAAAAACTGTTTTTT. This gives the protein CASSQDRQATNEKLFF.

In this sample, this clonotype turned up a few times. The chain combines TRBV6-8 with TRBJ2-7; the D is unclear. Trimming removed 0 bases at V and 3 bases at J, with 12 bases between. Germline V gene lookup returns CDR1 MNHGY and CDR2 SAAAGT. The CDR3 runs to 15 residues. The CDR3 nucleotides read TGTGCCAGCAGTTACTCCCTTGGTATGGGCTACGAGCAGTACTTC. Protein product: CASSYSLGMGYEQYF.

The V and J genes are TRBV7-6 and TRBJ2-5; the match to TRBD1 covers 7 bases. V lost 4 bases and J lost 2; bases outside the gene matches: 7. Germline V lookup: CDR1 SGHVS, CDR2 FNYEAQ. The CDR3 runs to 15 residues. DNA for the CDR3: TGTGCCAGCAGCTATATACCGGGACAGCAAGAGACCCAGTACTTC. It is translated as CASSYIPGQQETQYF.

The rearrangement uses TRBV7-8 and TRBJ2-1; D not certain. The ends were cut back, 5 bases at V and 5 bases at J, with 10 bases in the middle. Germline CDR1 reads SGHVS; CDR2 reads FQNEAQ. The CDR3 contains 13 residues. CDR3 amino acids: CASSPLKNNEQFF. CDR3 bases: TGTGCCAGCAGCCCCTTGAAGAACAATGAGCAGTTCTTC.

This clonotype has a count of ten or more. The V call is TRBV7-8, the J call TRBJ1-1, with a weak D call TRBD1 (6 bases). The CDR3 has 14 residues. The V gene lost 1 base and the J gene lost 4 bases, with 10 bases spanning the gap. Germline lookup yields CDR1 SGHVS and CDR2 FQNEAQ. The CDR3 sequence is CASSLEGGGTEAFF. For the CDR3, the DNA is TGTGCCAGCAGCTTAGAAGGGGGAGGCACTGAAGCTTTCTTT.

This clonotype came up a few times. CDR3 nucleotides: TGTGCCAGCAGTTACAGCAGGGCAGAAAGGGGACCCTACGAGCAGTACTTC. It translates to CASSYSRAERGPYEQYF. This chain connects TRBV6-6 to TRBJ2-7, with D perhaps given as TRBD1 or TRBD2 (5 bases each). CDR1 MNHNY and CDR2 SVGAGI come from the germline V gene (reference sequence). This CDR3 is 17 amino acids long. The V end was cut by 2 bases, the J end by 2 bases, with 19 bases between.

This clonotype was recorded a few times. The gene calls are TRBV7-9 and TRBJ1-6; D is undetermined. This CDR3 spans 14 amino acids. Deletions cut 5 bases from V and 3 bases from J, with 8 bases between. CDR1 is SEHNR, CDR2 FQNEAQ, per germline (reference sequence). CDR3 loop: CASSGVYYNSPLHF. The DNA of the CDR3 is TGTGCCAGCAGCGGTGTTTACTATAATTCACCCCTCCACTTT.

This clonotype was found a few times. The chain uses TRBV24-1 and TRBJ2-3; 7 nucleotides align to TRBD1. This CDR3 has 15 residues. After removal of 3 bases from V and 5 bases from J, the junction contained 7 bases not matched to a gene. CDR1 is KGHDR and CDR2 is SFDVKD in the germline V gene. CDR3 in amino acids: CATSDPGTEGDTQYF. The CDR3 nucleotides read TGTGCCACCAGTGATCCCGGGACAGAAGGAGATACGCAGTATTTT.

The chain recombines TRBV27 with TRBJ1-2; 8 bases map to TRBD1. The V gene's germline CDR1 is MNHEY and CDR2 SMNVEV (reference sequence). The CDR3 totals 13 residues. The trim removed 4 bases at V and 8 bases at J, leaving 6 bases unmatched. CDR3 sequence: CASSWTGSDGYTF. The CDR3 DNA reads TGTGCCAGCAGTTGGACAGGGTCTGACGGCTACACCTTC.

This clonotype was recorded many times. Here the CDR3 reads CASRRTGRNNEQFF. The CDR3 bases are TGTGCCAGCAGACGGACAGGGCGAAACAATGAGCAGTTCTTC. This chain joins TRBV6-1 and TRBJ2-1, with 8 bases fitting TRBD1. From germline, CDR1 is MNHNS and CDR2 SASEGT. The CDR3 consists of 14 residues. The junction had 6 bases not matched to a gene; V was cut back by 6 bases and J by 5 bases.

The chain links TRBV7-2 to TRBJ2-7; TRBD1 aligns across 9 bases. This CDR3 has 15 amino acids. J gave up 4 bases and V 4 bases, and 8 bases lay outside the gene matches. CDR1 SGHTA and CDR2 FQGNSA come from the germline V gene. The CDR3 loop is CASSYSDRGKYEQYF. The CDR3 nucleotides read TGTGCCAGCAGCTACTCGGACAGGGGAAAGTACGAGCAGTACTTC.

In this sample, this clonotype turned up many times. This chain joins TRBV7-9 and TRBJ2-1; D not resolved. CDR1 is SEHNR, CDR2 FQNEAQ, per germline (reference sequence). Trimming left V 3 bases short and J 0 bases short, with 3 bases between. The CDR3 contains 13 residues. The CDR3 spells CASSFPSYNEQFF. CDR3 sequence (DNA): TGTGCCAGCAGCTTCCCCTCCTACAATGAGCAGTTCTTC.

This clonotype showed up just a few times. The genes are TRBV27 and TRBJ2-7, with D perhaps being TRBD1 or TRBD2 (5 bases each). Germline V gives CDR1 MNHEY, CDR2 SMNVEV (reference sequence). This CDR3 has 14 amino acids. V dropped 2 bases and J dropped 3 bases, with 11 bases sitting between them. CDR3 DNA sequence: TGTGCCAGCAGTTTAGGGAGAGGGGACTACGAGCAGTACTTC. Amino acids: CASSLGRGDYEQYF.